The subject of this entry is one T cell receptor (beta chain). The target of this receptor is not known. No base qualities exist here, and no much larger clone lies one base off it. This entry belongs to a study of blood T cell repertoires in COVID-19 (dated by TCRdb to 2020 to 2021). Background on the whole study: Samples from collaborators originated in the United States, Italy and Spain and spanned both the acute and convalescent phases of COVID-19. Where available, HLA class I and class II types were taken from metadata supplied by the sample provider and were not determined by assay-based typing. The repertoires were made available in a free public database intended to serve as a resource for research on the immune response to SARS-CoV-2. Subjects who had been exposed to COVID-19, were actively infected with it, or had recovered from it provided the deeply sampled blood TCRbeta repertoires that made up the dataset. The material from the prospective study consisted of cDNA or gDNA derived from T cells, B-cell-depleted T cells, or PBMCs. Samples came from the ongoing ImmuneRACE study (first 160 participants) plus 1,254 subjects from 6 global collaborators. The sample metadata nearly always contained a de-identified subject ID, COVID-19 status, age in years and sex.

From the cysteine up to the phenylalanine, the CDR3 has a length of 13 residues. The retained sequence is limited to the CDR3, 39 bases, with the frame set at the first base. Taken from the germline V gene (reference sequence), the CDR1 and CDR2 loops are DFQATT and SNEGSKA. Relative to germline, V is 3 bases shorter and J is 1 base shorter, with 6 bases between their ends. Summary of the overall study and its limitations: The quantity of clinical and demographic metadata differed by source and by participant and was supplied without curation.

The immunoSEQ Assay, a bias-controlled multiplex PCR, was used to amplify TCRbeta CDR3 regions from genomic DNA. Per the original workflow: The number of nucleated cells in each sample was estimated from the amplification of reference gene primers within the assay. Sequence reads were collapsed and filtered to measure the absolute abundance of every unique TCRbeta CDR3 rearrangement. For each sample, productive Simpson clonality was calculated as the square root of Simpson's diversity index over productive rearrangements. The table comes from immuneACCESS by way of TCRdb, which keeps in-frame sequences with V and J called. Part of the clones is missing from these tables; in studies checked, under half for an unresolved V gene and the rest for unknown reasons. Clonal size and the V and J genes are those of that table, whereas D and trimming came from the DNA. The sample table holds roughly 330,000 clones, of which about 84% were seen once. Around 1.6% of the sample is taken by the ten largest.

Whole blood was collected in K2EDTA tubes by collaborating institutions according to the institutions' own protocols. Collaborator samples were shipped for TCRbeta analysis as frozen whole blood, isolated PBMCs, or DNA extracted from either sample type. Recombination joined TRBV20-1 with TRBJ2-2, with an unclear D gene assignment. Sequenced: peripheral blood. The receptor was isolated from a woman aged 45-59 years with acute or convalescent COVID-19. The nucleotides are TGCAGTGCTAGTGGTCAGAACACCGGGGAGCTGTTTTTT. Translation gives CSASGQNTGELFF.